The clone carrying this T cell receptor (beta chain) was picked up one time. Sequencing was performed with immunoSEQ multiplex PCR; in TCRdb, only in-frame clones are kept and a portion is missing. The sample carries approximately 68,000 clones, 70% to 90% recorded once. V shed 3 bases and J shed 4 bases, with 19 bases lying between them. The CDR3 has 16 amino acids. Germline V lookup: CDR1 KGHSH, CDR2 LQKENI. This record belongs to a study of blood T cell repertoires in COVID-19. The sequenced material came from peripheral blood. The chain carries TRBV18 and TRBJ2-7, with D possibly TRBD2 on 7 matching bases. The TCR sequence derives from a man aged 50-59 years with active COVID-19. The CDR3 nucleotides are TGTGCCAGCTCACCTATGGCAAGCGGGACACATTACGAGCAGTACTTC. Translated, it gives CASSPMASGTHYEQYF.